Listed here are 15 T cell receptor beta chains from one sample, sequenced in a study of T cells in Graves' hyperthyroidism and ophthalmopathy. TCR beta CDR3 regions were amplified from RNA transcripts. When the TCR CDR3 underwent first-round RT-PCR, the HTBI primer set was used. In TCRdb, the multiplex PCR reads were re-called with MiXCR into one record per CDR3 protein. This table has hundreds of thousands of distinct CDR3 sequences, around 16% appearing once. The sample consisted of blood. These receptors were collected from a woman younger than 30 with Graves' hyperthyroidism.

This clonotype was seen at least ten times. The chain carries TRBV3-1 and TRBJ2-5; 8 nucleotides align to TRBD2. The CDR3 length is 16 residues. The ends lost 4 bases at V and 1 base at J; junction bases unmatched: 8. Germline V gene sequence: CDR1 LGHDT, CDR2 YNNKEL (reference sequence). CDR3 loop: CASSRFSAGGQETQYF. CDR3 nucleotide sequence: TGTGCCAGCAGCCGATTTTCTGCGGGGGGCCAAGAGACCCAGTACTTC.

CDR3 sequence reads: CASSLSYVEQYF. In nucleotides, the CDR3 is TGTGCCAGCAGTCTCTCGTACGTGGAGCAGTACTTC. The V gene is TRBV28, the J gene TRBJ2-7; D is uncertain. Germline CDR1 MDHEN, CDR2 SYDVKM. The CDR3 loop spans 12 amino acids. Trimming stripped 5 bases from V and 7 bases from J, with 12 bases between.

This clonotype occurred many times. The chain recombines TRBV7-6 with TRBJ1-1; TRBD1 is a possible D gene (5 bases). Trimming took off 5 bases at V and 0 bases at J, with 10 bases between the two ends. The CDR3 runs to 14 residues. From germline, CDR1 is SGHVS and CDR2 FNYEAQ. In DNA, the CDR3 is TGTGCCAGCAGCCGGGGACGGTTGAACACTGAAGCTTTCTTT. It encodes CASSRGRLNTEAFF.

This clonotype was seen at least ten times. CDR3 DNA sequence: TGTGCCAGCCCCCGAAAGCCCCACTACGAGCAGTACTTC. Encoded protein: CASPRKPHYEQYF. The V call is TRBV27, the J call TRBJ2-7, with no clear D. The CDR3 extends over 13 amino acids. Deletions cut 8 bases from V and 3 bases from J, with 14 bases between. CDR1 MNHEY and CDR2 SMNVEV come from the germline V gene (reference sequence).

This chain uses TRBV6-5 with TRBJ2-7; D gene unclear. Trimming left V 0 bases short and J 3 bases short, with 12 bases between. CDR1 MNHEY and CDR2 SVGAGI come from the germline V gene. The CDR3 has 15 amino acids. The chain's CDR3 is CASSYSEPRIYEQYF. CDR3 in DNA: TGTGCCAGCAGTTACTCTGAACCCCGGATCTACGAGCAGTACTTC.

V usage is TRBV5-1 and J usage is TRBJ1-1; D is unclear. V shed 1 base and J shed 0 bases, with 7 bases lying between them. Germline CDR1 is SGHRS and CDR2 is YFSETQ. The CDR3 covers 14 residues. CDR3 DNA sequence: TGCGCCAGCAGCTTGCGGAGCATGAACACTGAAGCTTTCTTT. Residues: CASSLRSMNTEAFF. Full variable domain (outside the CDR3, taken from reference TRBV5-1 and TRBJ1-1): KAGVTQTPRYLIKTRGQQVTLSCSPISGHRSVSWYQQTPGQGLQFLFEYFSETQRNKGNFPGRFSGRQFSNSRSEMNVSTLELGDSALYLCASSLRSMNTEAFFGQGTRLTVV.

The chain couples TRBV2 to TRBJ2-1; TRBD2 aligns across 9 bases. The V segment lost 7 bases and the J segment 6 bases; nucleotides outside the gene matches: 7. This CDR3 region has 14 residues. Germline V gives CDR1 SNHLY, CDR2 FYNNEI. CDR3 amino acids: CASIRVAGVNEQFF. In DNA form, the CDR3 reads TGTGCCAGCATTAGGGTAGCGGGAGTCAATGAGCAGTTCTTC.

This clonotype was observed many times. The chain combines TRBV4-1 with TRBJ2-5; TRBD1 is a possible D gene (5 bases). This CDR3 is built from 15 residues. Germline CDR1 reads MGHRA; CDR2 reads YSYEKL. Trimming pared 0 bases from V and 0 bases from J, leaving 8 bases between. CDR3 sequence: CASSQEGRNQETQYF. In DNA form, the CDR3 reads TGCGCCAGCAGCCAAGAGGGGCGGAACCAAGAGACCCAGTACTTC.

This sequence joins TRBV7-2 and TRBJ1-6; 11 bases are shared with TRBD1. The germline CDR1 and CDR2 sequences are SGHTA and FQGNSA. This CDR3 region has 19 residues. V was pared by 1 base and J by 1 base, with 6 bases of the junction left unmatched. The CDR3 loop is CASSLGIGQGASYNSPLHF. The CDR3 nucleotides read TGTGCCAGCAGCTTAGGGATTGGACAGGGGGCATCCTATAATTCACCCCTCCACTTT.

At least ten counts were recorded for this clonotype. This sequence joins TRBV18 and TRBJ1-1, with a possible D match to TRBD1 (6 bases). Per the germline V gene, CDR1 is KGHSH and CDR2 is LQKENI. The CDR3 extends over 16 amino acids. The ends were cut back, 5 bases at V and 11 bases at J, with 27 bases in the middle. The CDR3 DNA reads as TGTGCCAGCTCAGTAGGGGGGATACGCCCGCCGGAAGGGGCTTTCTTT. Translation: CASSVGGIRPPEGAFF. The entire variable domain, with the rest obtained from reference TRBV18 and TRBJ1-1, is as follows: NAGVMQNPRHLVRRRGQEARLRCSPMKGHSHVYWYRQLPEEGLKFMVYLQKENIIDESGMPKERFSAEFPKEGPSILRIQQVVRGDSAAYFCASSVGGIRPPEGAFFGQGTRLTVV.

This chain uses TRBV11-2 with TRBJ2-5; D remains unclear. The V end lost 5 bases, the J end lost 1 base, and 17 bases lay between the germline ends. Germline CDR1 SGHAT, CDR2 FQNNGV. The CDR3 extends over 16 amino acids. CDR3 protein: CASSDPTGPVQETQYF. CDR3 DNA: TGTGCCAGCAGCGACCCCACGGGCCCCGTCCAAGAGACCCAGTACTTC.

This clonotype was detected a few times. The V and J genes are TRBV6-2 or TRBV6-3 and TRBJ1-1; a weak D match, TRBD1 (5 bases). Germline-derived CDR1 and CDR2 are MNHEY and SVGEGT. The CDR3 has 13 amino acids. V lost 2 bases to trimming and J lost 4 bases, with 8 bases between them. CDR3 residues: CASSYTQGTEAFF. The CDR3 DNA reads TGTGCCAGCAGTTACACCCAGGGCACTGAAGCTTTCTTT.

This clonotype was counted ten times or more. The V and J genes are TRBV29-1 and TRBJ1-1; no clear D. CDR1 and CDR2 from the germline V gene are SQVTM and ANQGSEA. V was clipped by 0 bases and J by 7 bases, with 12 bases between them. The CDR3 spans 13 residues. The CDR3 DNA reads as TGCAGCGTTGAAGAGGTACAGTTTAGTGAAGCTTTCTTT. The encoded protein is CSVEEVQFSEAFF.

As for this clonotype: The junction shows a germline mismatch at one end, possibly a read error. V and J are TRBV6-6 and TRBJ1-2; TRBD1 matches 9 bases. Looked up from germline, CDR1 is MNHNY and CDR2 is SVGAGI (reference sequence). The CDR3 has 16 residues. CDR3 in DNA: TGTGCCAGCAGCTACTCCGGGACAGGGCCCAACAATGGCTACACCTTC. Translating gives CASSYSGTGPNNGYTF.

This clonotype was seen a handful of times. The chain links TRBV5-1 to TRBJ2-3; 8 bases map to TRBD2. The CDR3 totals 14 residues. V gave up 7 bases and J gave up 14 bases; unmatched junction bases: 18. Germline values: CDR1 SGHRS, CDR2 YFSETQ. CDR3 coding DNA: TGCGCCAGCGAACTGGGACGGGGGGGCCCGTTCCGGTATTTT. Protein: CASELGRGGPFRYF.